This T cell receptor (beta chain) was documented in a study of cytomegalovirus exposure and HLA in healthy donors. With V trimmed by 3 bases and J by 4 bases, 6 bases remained unmatched. The CDR3 spans 14 residues. From germline, CDR1 is SGHRS and CDR2 YFSETQ. PCR amplification relied on 60 Vbeta primers (plus 13 Jbeta primers). The method was immunoSEQ multiplex PCR; TCRdb's version includes in-frame clones alone and lacks a portion of them. Found here are 190,000 or so clones; the top ten clones hold less than 0.9%. Whole-study findings and limits: In an earlier analysis, in around 590 donors, most V segments appeared productive either ~87% or ~30% of the time. A later analysis linked a missense variant in DCLRE1C to the trimming of TCR beta V and J genes.

To note about this clone: Its antigen is currently unknown.

The sample comprised PBMCs. This chain joins TRBV5-1 and TRBJ2-5; TRBD1 matches at 7 bases. The clonotype originates from a boy younger than 18 in good health and CMV-seronegative. CDR3 region: CASSYGQDSETQYF. In nucleotides, the CDR3 is TGCGCCAGCAGCTACGGACAGGATTCAGAGACCCAGTACTTC.